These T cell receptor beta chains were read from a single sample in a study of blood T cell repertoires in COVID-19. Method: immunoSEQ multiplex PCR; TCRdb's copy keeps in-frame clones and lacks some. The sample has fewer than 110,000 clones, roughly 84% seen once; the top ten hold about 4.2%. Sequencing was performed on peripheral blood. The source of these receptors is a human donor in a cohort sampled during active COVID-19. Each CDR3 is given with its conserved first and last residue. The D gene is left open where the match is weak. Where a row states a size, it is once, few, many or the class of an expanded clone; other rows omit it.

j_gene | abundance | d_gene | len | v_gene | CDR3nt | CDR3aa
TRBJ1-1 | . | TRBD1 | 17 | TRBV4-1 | TGCGCCAGCAGCCAGCAACCCCCATCCGGGACAGGGGGCCAAGCTTTCTTT | CASSQQPPSGTGGQAFF
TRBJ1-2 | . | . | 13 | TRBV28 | TGTGCCAGCAGTTTGACAGCCAAGTATGGCTACACCTTC | CASSLTAKYGYTF
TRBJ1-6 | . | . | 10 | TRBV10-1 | TGCGCCAGCAGAGGGGGTCCCCTCCACTTT | CASRGGPLHF
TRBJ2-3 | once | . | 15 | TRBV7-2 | TGTGCCAGCAGCACGGGTCCCGGCGGCACAGATACGCAGTATTTT | CASSTGPGGTDTQYF
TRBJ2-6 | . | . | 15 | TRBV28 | TGTGCCAGCTGGTCAGGGGCGTCTGGGGCCAACGTCCTGACTTTC | CASWSGASGANVLTF
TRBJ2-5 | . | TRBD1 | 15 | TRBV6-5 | TGTGCCAGCAGTTACTCAGGGGGCGTGAAGGAGACCCAGTACTTC | CASSYSGGVKETQYF
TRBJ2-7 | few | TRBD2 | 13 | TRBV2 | TGTGCCAGCAGTGCACGGACTAGCTGGGAGCAGTACTTC | CASSARTSWEQYF
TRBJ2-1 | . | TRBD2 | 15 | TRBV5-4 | TGTGCCAGCAGCCCGACTAGCGGCTCCTACAATGAGCAGTTCTTC | CASSPTSGSYNEQFF
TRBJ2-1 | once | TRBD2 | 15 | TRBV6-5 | TGTGCCAGCAGTACTAGCGGGGGCTCCTACAATGAGCAGTTCTTC | CASSTSGGSYNEQFF
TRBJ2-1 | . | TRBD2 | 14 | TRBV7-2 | TGTGCCAGCAGCCCGGGACTAGCACACAATGAGCAGTTCTTC | CASSPGLAHNEQFF
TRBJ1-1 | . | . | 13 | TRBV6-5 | TGTGCCAGCAGTCAGATTCAAAACACTGAAGCTTTCTTT | CASSQIQNTEAFF
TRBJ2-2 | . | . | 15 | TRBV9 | TGTGCCAGCAGCGTAGGTCCAGGGGACACCGGGGAGCTGTTTTTT | CASSVGPGDTGELFF
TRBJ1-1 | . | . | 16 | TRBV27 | TGTGCCAGCAGTTTAGCTCTGGGGGCTGCGAACACTGAAGCTTTCTTT | CASSLALGAANTEAFF
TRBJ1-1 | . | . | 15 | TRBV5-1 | TGCGCCAGCAGCTTCAATGGCTTGGGGGGCACTGAAGCTTTCTTT | CASSFNGLGGTEAFF
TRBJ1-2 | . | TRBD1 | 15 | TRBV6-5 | TGTGCCAGCAGGCTAAACCGGGACAGGGGGGTTGGCTACACCTTC | CASRLNRDRGVGYTF
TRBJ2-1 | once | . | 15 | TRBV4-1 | TGCGCCAGCAGCCAAGGAATGTCGGGGGGCGGGGAGCAGTTCTTC | CASSQGMSGGGEQFF
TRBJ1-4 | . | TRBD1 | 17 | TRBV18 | TGTGCCAGCTCTAGGAGCCGAACCGGGACAGGGGATGAAAAACTGTTTTTT | CASSRSRTGTGDEKLFF
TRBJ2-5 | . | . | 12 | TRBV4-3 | TGCGCCAGCAGCCAAGGCCAGGGGACCCAGTACTTC | CASSQGQGTQYF
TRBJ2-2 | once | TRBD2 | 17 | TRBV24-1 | TGTGCCACCAGTGCCCTGCAGCGGGAGGGCGGCACCGGGGAGCTGTTTTTT | CATSALQREGGTGELFF
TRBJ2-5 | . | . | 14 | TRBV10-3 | TGTGCCATCAGTGAGGGACAGGGAGGGGAGACCCAGTACTTC | CAISEGQGGETQYF
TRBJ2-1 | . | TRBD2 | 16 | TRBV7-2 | TGTGCCAGCAGCTTAGCGGGGTCTAGCGGGCTGAGTGAGCAGTTCTTC | CASSLAGSSGLSEQFF
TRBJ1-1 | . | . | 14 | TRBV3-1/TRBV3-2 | TGTGCCAGCAGCCAAGTGGGGGGAAACACTGAAGCTTTCTTT | CASSQVGGNTEAFF
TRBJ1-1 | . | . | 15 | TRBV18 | TGTGCCAGCTCACCACCGGAGAACAAGAACACTGAAGCTTTCTTT | CASSPPENKNTEAFF
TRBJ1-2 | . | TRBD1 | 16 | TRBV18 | TGTGCCAGCTCACCACCATTTCCGGGGACAGTCTATGGCTACACCTTC | CASSPPFPGTVYGYTF
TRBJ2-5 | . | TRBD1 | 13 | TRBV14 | TGTGCCAGCAGCCAGACAGGGTTAGAGACCCAGTACTTC | CASSQTGLETQYF
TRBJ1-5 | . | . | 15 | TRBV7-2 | TGTGCCAGCAGCTTAGCACAGGGTAGCAATCAGCCCCAGCATTTT | CASSLAQGSNQPQHF
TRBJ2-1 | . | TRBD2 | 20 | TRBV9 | TGTGCCAGCAGCGTACCACCGGGACTAGCGGGAGAAAAGTCCTACAATGAGCAGTTCTTC | CASSVPPGLAGEKSYNEQFF
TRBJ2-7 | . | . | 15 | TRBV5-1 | TGCGCCAGCAGATTGGACGCAGGGGTTCTCAACGAGCAGTACTTC | CASRLDAGVLNEQYF
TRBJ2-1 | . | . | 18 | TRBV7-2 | TGTGCCAGCAGCTCAAAGAAACAGGTAAAGAGCTCCTACAATGAGCAGTTCTTC | CASSSKKQVKSSYNEQFF
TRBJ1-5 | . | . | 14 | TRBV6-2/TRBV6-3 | TGTGCCAGCAGTGACTACAGTAGTGGTCAGCCCCAGCATTTT | CASSDYSSGQPQHF
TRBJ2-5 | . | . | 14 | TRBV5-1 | TGCGCCAGCAGTTCGGGAAAGATTGTGGAGACCCAGTACTTC | CASSSGKIVETQYF
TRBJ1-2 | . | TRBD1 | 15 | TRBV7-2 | TGTGCCAGCAGCTTAGAGGTCGGACAGGCGAGGGGCTACACCTTC | CASSLEVGQARGYTF
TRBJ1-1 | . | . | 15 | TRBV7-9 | TGTGCCAGCAGCCCGACCGGGACATCGAACACTGAAGCTTTCTTT | CASSPTGTSNTEAFF
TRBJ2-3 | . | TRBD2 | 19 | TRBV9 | TGTGCCAGCAGCCCCTTCCGAACTAGCGGGAGGAGTAACACAGATACGCAGTATTTT | CASSPFRTSGRSNTDTQYF